Reported below is one TCR beta chain. Its specificity is not known. Losses at the gene ends were 0 bases for V and 6 bases for J; bases not matched to a gene: 18. This CDR3 has 19 residues. The germline V gene has CDR1 DFQATT and CDR2 SNEGSKA (reference sequence). Addition of a universal primer site occurred through template switching, and cDNA carried unique molecular identifiers. TCRdb passed the 5' RACE reads through MiXCR, listing each CDR3 protein once. Of 600,000 to 700,000 distinct CDR3 sequences in the sample, 21% were seen once. The data derive from a study of identical twins. Notes on the study in general: Weaker excess sharing between twins was seen in beta out-of-frame sequences.

These data were likewise used in another study, on T cells expressing NK-cell markers. From that study: One of eight sequenced donors was HCMV-seronegative; the other seven were seropositive.

This TCR derives from a woman aged 18-29 years in good health. Sequences were obtained from PBMCs. The V gene is TRBV20-1, the J gene TRBJ2-1; 9 nucleotides align to TRBD2. CDR3 in amino acids: CSARDQLAGVIHRRNEQFF. CDR3 coding DNA: TGCAGTGCTAGAGATCAGTTAGCGGGGGTCATTCATCGCCGCAATGAGCAGTTCTTC.